The 12 T cell receptor beta chains given below trace back to one sample, sequenced in a study of T cells in Graves' hyperthyroidism and ophthalmopathy. RNA transcripts yielded amplified TCR beta CDR3 regions. HTBI primers were the set used in a first-round RT-PCR of the TCR CDR3. MiXCR, applied by TCRdb to the multiplex PCR reads, yields one record per CDR3 protein. The sample shows approximately 210,000 distinct CDR3 sequences, approximately 17% of them seen only once. Sequenced input: blood. These receptor sequences come from a man aged 50-59 years with Graves' hyperthyroidism.

This clonotype showed up just a few times. The chain employs TRBV30 and TRBJ1-6, with unresolved D. This CDR3 is built from 12 residues. Germline CDR1 GTSNPN, CDR2 SVGIG (reference sequence). The ends were cut back, 2 bases at V and 11 bases at J, with 10 bases in the middle. The CDR3 DNA sequence: TGTGCCTGGAGTCTTGTGGAGGCACCCCTCCACTTT. Its protein is CAWSLVEAPLHF.

This clonotype was detected ten times or more. The chain joins TRBV6-2 or TRBV6-3 to TRBJ1-5; D gene uncertain. The length of the CDR3 is 16 residues. Germline values: CDR1 MNHEY, CDR2 SVGEGT. V lost 1 base and J 0 bases, leaving 10 bases between the germline ends. CDR3 protein: CASSYYGSNSNQPQHF. CDR3 nucleotides: TGTGCCAGCAGTTACTACGGCTCTAATAGCAATCAGCCCCAGCATTTT.

This clonotype was observed many times. The chain joins TRBV2 to TRBJ1-2, with D unclear. The V end was cut by 7 bases, the J end by 0 bases, with 12 bases between. Germline CDR1 and CDR2: SNHLY and FYNNEI. The CDR3 loop spans 14 amino acids. The CDR3: CASKEERANYGYTF. DNA for the CDR3: TGTGCCAGCAAAGAGGAAAGAGCTAACTATGGCTACACCTTC.

This clonotype has at least ten counts. V usage is TRBV3-1 and J usage is TRBJ2-5; 7 bases align to TRBD2. This CDR3 is 18 amino acids long. V lost 2 bases and J lost 5; bases outside the gene matches: 17. Germline V CDR1 and CDR2: LGHDT, YNNKEL (reference sequence). The CDR3 spells CASSQTWSAGALRETQYF. CDR3 DNA sequence: TGTGCCAGCAGCCAAACGTGGAGTGCGGGAGCATTGAGGGAGACCCAGTACTTC.

The CDR3: CASSYPPGAASITDTQYF. The CDR3 bases are TGTGCCAGCAGTTACCCCCCCGGGGCAGCATCTATCACAGATACGCAGTATTTT. The genes are TRBV6-2 or TRBV6-3 and TRBJ2-3; D tentatively fits TRBD1 or TRBD2 (5 bases each). This CDR3 region has 18 residues. The V end was cut by 2 bases, the J end by 2 bases, with 20 bases between. Germline CDR1 MNHEY, CDR2 SVGEGT.

The table lists this clonotype with many counts. The chain recombines TRBV9 with TRBJ1-1; no definite D call. This CDR3 is built from 14 residues. Germline V gives CDR1 SGDLS, CDR2 YYNGEE. V lost 0 bases, J lost 4 bases, and 10 bases lay in between. DNA of the CDR3: TGTGCCAGCAGCGTAGCGACGGTCGCCACTGAAGCTTTCTTT. Amino acids: CASSVATVATEAFF.

This clonotype was picked up one time. It may be a read error: a sequence one base away is much more abundant. The chain is built from TRBV28 and TRBJ2-1; tentatively, D is TRBD2 (6 bases). This CDR3 has 11 residues. Germline V gene data show CDR1 as MDHEN and CDR2 as SYDVKM. V was shortened by 6 bases and J by 10 bases, with 10 bases between the two germline ends. The CDR3 region is CASSLTREQFF. CDR3 nucleotides: TGTGCCAGCAGCTTGACTAGGGAGCAGTTCTTC. The variable domain in full, with the rest retrieved from reference TRBV28 and TRBJ2-1, is DVKVTQSSRYLVKRTGEKVFLECVQDMDHENMFWYRQDPGLGLRLIYFSYDVKMKEKGDIPEGYSVSREKKERFSLILESASTNQTSMYLCASSLTREQFFGPGTRLTVL.

About this clonotype: This may stem from a read error, because a much larger clone lies one nucleotide away. J is TRBJ1-4 and V is TRBV6-2 or TRBV6-3, with 7 bases aligning to TRBD1. CDR1 is MNHEY and CDR2 is SVGEGT in the germline V gene. The CDR3 length is 16 residues. CDR3 DNA sequence: TGTGCCAGCGGACGCATAAAGGACAGGAGGAATGGAAAACTGTTTTTT. It translates to CASGRIKDRRNGKLFF.

CDR3 region: CASSQVEGLNTGELFF. The CDR3 DNA is TGTGCCAGCAGCCAAGTGGAGGGTCTGAACACCGGGGAGCTGTTTTTT. This chain uses TRBV4-2 with TRBJ2-2; a weak D match, TRBD2 (6 bases). V shed 1 base and J shed 1 base, with 10 bases lying between them. The V gene's germline CDR1 is LGHNA and CDR2 YNFKEQ. The length of the CDR3 is 16 residues.

The V and J genes are TRBV2 and TRBJ1-3, with D possibly matching TRBD1 (5 bases). The CDR3 is 15 residues long. Per the germline V gene, CDR1 is SNHLY and CDR2 is FYNNEI. V lost 4 bases, J lost 0 bases, and 10 bases lay in between. The CDR3 DNA is TGTGCCAGCAGTGGAGGGGACTTCTCTGGAAACACCATATATTTT. It encodes CASSGGDFSGNTIYF.

This clonotype appeared many times. The CDR3 DNA reads TGCGCCAGCAGCCCGCGGGCTAGAACAGAGACCCAGTACTTC. Translating it yields CASSPRARTETQYF. The rearrangement uses TRBV5-1 and TRBJ2-5, with D possibly matching TRBD2 (5 bases). Germline V gene sequence: CDR1 SGHRS, CDR2 YFSETQ. The CDR3 is 14 residues long. The ends were cut back, 4 bases at V and 4 bases at J, with 14 bases in the middle.

This clonotype was observed at least ten times. The J gene is TRBJ2-7, the V gene TRBV28; D is unclear. Deletions cut 5 bases from V and 6 bases from J, with 14 bases between. This CDR3 has 13 amino acids. CDR1 is MDHEN and CDR2 is SYDVKM in the germline V gene. CDR3 in DNA: TGTGCCAGCAGTCCCCCCCCAGCCTCCGAGCAGTACTTC. The encoded protein is CASSPPPASEQYF. The full variable domain, rest sourced from reference TRBV28 and TRBJ2-7, is DVKVTQSSRYLVKRTGEKVFLECVQDMDHENMFWYRQDPGLGLRLIYFSYDVKMKEKGDIPEGYSVSREKKERFSLILESASTNQTSMYLCASSPPPASEQYFGPGTRLTVT.